The following is a T cell receptor (beta chain) sequence with its context. The germline V and J ends were trimmed by 0 bases and 2 bases, with 15 bases remaining between them. CDR1 and CDR2 (germline): SGDLS, YYNGEE. The length of the CDR3 is 17 residues. The sample belongs to a study of blood T cell repertoires in COVID-19. At the level of the study: The United States, Italy and Spain provided the acute and convalescent COVID-19 samples.

Method: immunoSEQ multiplex PCR; TCRdb's copy keeps in-frame clones and lacks some. The data show about 170,000 clones, 84% seen once. The chain joins TRBV9 to TRBJ2-4; tentative D call: TRBD2 (6 bases). This TCR was recovered from a human donor with acute or convalescent COVID-19. The donor label of this sample is uncertain. Material: peripheral blood. CDR3 residues: CASSVEGGGGTKNIQYF. The CDR3, as DNA: TGTGCCAGCAGCGTAGAAGGAGGCGGCGGGACCAAAAACATTCAGTACTTC.